The 22 T cell receptor beta chains presented below share a single source sample, sequenced in a study of molecular identifiers for immune sequencing clone quantification. TCRdb recomputed calls from the PCR reads with MiXCR, one row per CDR3 protein. The sample carries approximately 680,000 distinct CDR3 sequences, around 25% recorded once. Sample: naive CD8+ T cells from blood, with Jurkat cell RNA spiked in. The subset is: FACS-sorted CD8+CD4-CCR7+CD45RA+ naive T cells. Receptors originate from a human donor in good health. Some libraries in this study had Jurkat cell RNA spiked in.

At least ten counts were recorded for this clonotype. The rearrangement links TRBV6-1 to TRBJ2-5; D call uncertain. The germline gives CDR1 MNHNS, CDR2 SASEGT. The length of the CDR3 is 15 residues. Between the trimmed V and J ends, which lost 6 bases and 1 base, there was a span of 15 bases. The CDR3, as DNA: TGTGCCAGCAGATATTATTTGAGCCTCCAAGAGACCCAGTACTTC. This encodes CASRYYLSLQETQYF.

There are a few counts of this clonotype. The chain uses TRBV6-5 and TRBJ2-5; TRBD1 matches at 9 bases. The CDR3 has 15 residues. Germline lookup yields CDR1 MNHEY and CDR2 SVGAGI. Trimming removed 5 bases from V and 5 bases from J; junction bases left unmatched: 9. In DNA, the CDR3 is TGTGCCAGCAGTCCAGAGGGGACAGGGAGGGAGACCCAGTACTTC. It yields the protein CASSPEGTGRETQYF.

This clonotype was observed a few times. A much larger clone lies one base from this, so it may be a read error. The chain links TRBV4-3 to TRBJ2-7, with D tentatively TRBD1 (6 bases). The CDR3 contains 15 residues. CDR1 is LGHNA and CDR2 is YSLEER in the germline V gene. The CDR3 here is CASSHERGQLYEQCF. CDR3 nucleotide sequence: TGCGCCAGCAGCCACGAACGCGGACAGCTCTACGAGCAGTGCTTC.

This clonotype has a count of ten or more. V gene TRBV4-1 combines with J gene TRBJ2-1; 11 positions match TRBD2. The CDR3 extends over 18 amino acids. The germline gives CDR1 MGHRA, CDR2 YSYEKL. V shed 0 bases, J shed 9 bases, and the junction held 13 bases outside the gene matches. The CDR3 spells CASSQDRLGPLAGAEQFF. CDR3 coding DNA: TGCGCCAGCAGCCAAGATCGTCTGGGCCCACTAGCGGGAGCTGAGCAGTTCTTC.

The J gene is TRBJ2-7, the V gene TRBV4-3; D tentatively fits TRBD1 or TRBD2 (6 bases each). This CDR3 comprises 16 residues. The germline V gene encodes CDR1 LGHNA and CDR2 YSLEER. Trimming removed 2 bases at V and 3 bases at J, with 17 bases between. CDR3 bases: TGCGCCAGCAGCCAATCCCGGGGGCCGACGGGCTACGAGCAGTACTTC. Protein product: CASSQSRGPTGYEQYF.

About this clonotype itself: Being one base from a much bigger clone, this may be a read error. V usage is TRBV10-2 and J usage is TRBJ1-1; unclear D gene. Germline V gene lookup returns CDR1 WSHSY and CDR2 SAAADI. The CDR3 is 16 residues long. Between the trimmed V and J ends, which lost 7 bases and 0 bases, there was a span of 18 bases. The CDR3 DNA reads as TGCGCCAGCACCGGCAACTTTGAGGGAGTGAACACTGAAGCTTTCTTT. It specifies CASTGNFEGVNTEAFF.

The V and J genes are TRBV5-1 and TRBJ1-4, with D possibly matching TRBD1 (5 bases). The germline gives CDR1 SGHRS, CDR2 YFSETQ. Trimming took 0 bases from V and 3 from J, leaving 12 bases between them. This CDR3 is 16 amino acids long. For the CDR3, the DNA is TGCGCCAGCAGCTTGGAGTGGGGACGCTCTAATGAAAAACTGTTTTTT. Translation: CASSLEWGRSNEKLFF.

The chain couples TRBV27 to TRBJ2-3; 8 bases line up with TRBD1. Germline V gives CDR1 MNHEY, CDR2 SMNVEV (reference sequence). This CDR3 comprises 17 residues. V lost 6 bases, J lost 0 bases, and 11 bases stayed unmatched. This chain's CDR3 is CASSWTGNRASTDTQYF. CDR3 in DNA: TGTGCCAGCAGCTGGACAGGGAATCGTGCTAGCACAGATACGCAGTATTTT.

V gene TRBV7-9 combines with J gene TRBJ2-5; D assignment may be TRBD1 or TRBD2 (5 bases each). This CDR3 comprises 15 residues. CDR1 and CDR2 (germline): SEHNR, FQNEAQ (reference sequence). Trimming removed 5 bases at V and 5 bases at J, with 18 bases between. CDR3 in DNA: TGTGCCAGCAGCACAGTCGTTGCCAGGGACGAGACCCAGTACTTC. Protein product: CASSTVVARDETQYF.

This clonotype has a handful of counts. The CDR3 protein is CASTEGLAVGSSYEQYF. The CDR3 DNA follows: TGTGCCAGCACCGAAGGACTAGCGGTGGGGAGCTCCTACGAGCAGTACTTC. The gene calls are TRBV6-1 and TRBJ2-7; 10 bases map to TRBD2. The length of the CDR3 is 17 residues. Germline V gene sequence: CDR1 MNHNS, CDR2 SASEGT. V gave up 7 bases and J gave up 0 bases; unmatched junction bases: 12.

The chain is built from TRBV4-3 and TRBJ2-4; 8 bases are shared with TRBD2. Germline CDR1 LGHNA, CDR2 YSLEER. V shed 0 bases and J 10 bases; nucleotides not matched to a gene: 5. The CDR3 length is 14 residues. CDR3 residues: CASSQDGREGIQYF. CDR3 coding DNA: TGCGCCAGCAGCCAAGATGGTCGGGAGGGGATTCAGTACTTC.

On this clonotype: A much more abundant neighbour one base away suggests this may be a read error. The chain links TRBV10-3 to TRBJ2-3; tentatively, D is TRBD2 (6 bases). The CDR3 spans 13 residues. The germline V gene encodes CDR1 ENHRY and CDR2 SYGVKD. DNA of the CDR3: TGTGCCACCTTAGCGGAATCCGCAGATACGCAGGATTTT. Amino acids: CATLAESADTQDF.

At least ten counts were recorded for this clonotype. The chain carries TRBV7-9 and TRBJ2-2; D not resolved. The V and J ends lost 5 bases and 1 base respectively, with 11 bases between them. The CDR3 is made up of 15 amino acids. The germline V gene has CDR1 SEHNR and CDR2 FQNEAQ (reference sequence). The CDR3 DNA follows: TGTGCCAGCAGCGTCGACGGAGAGAACACCGGGGAGCTGTTTTTT. Translation: CASSVDGENTGELFF.

This clonotype was seen ten or more times. This chain uses TRBV9 with TRBJ1-1; 10 nucleotides match TRBD1. The junction had 8 bases not matched to a gene; V was cut back by 3 bases and J by 0 bases. The CDR3 is 17 residues long. The germline V gene encodes CDR1 SGDLS and CDR2 YYNGEE. Here the CDR3 DNA reads TGTGCCAGCAGCGAGCCCCCCGGGACAGGGGTGAACACTGAAGCTTTCTTT. Translation gives CASSEPPGTGVNTEAFF.

V is TRBV30 and J is TRBJ1-5, with D unresolved. V was pared by 1 base and J by 5 bases, with 12 bases between. CDR1 GTSNPN and CDR2 SVGIG come from the germline V gene (reference sequence). The length of the CDR3 is 14 residues. In DNA, the CDR3 is TGTGCCTGGAGTGAGGGTTTGGGAGATCAGCCCCAGCATTTT. It translates to CAWSEGLGDQPQHF.

The chain is built from TRBV13 and TRBJ2-7; the match to TRBD2 covers 9 bases. Per germline, CDR1 PRHDT and CDR2 FYEKMQ (reference sequence). Germline trimming cut 4 bases from V and 5 bases from J; bases unmatched to any gene: 15. There are 17 residues in the CDR3. As DNA, the CDR3 is TGTGCCAGCAGCTCGACTAGCGGAGGGACCTCCGGGAACGAGCAGTACTTC. It translates to CASSSTSGGTSGNEQYF.

Turning to this clonotype: This may arise from a read error, as a much more abundant clone is one base away. The CDR3 bases are TGTGCCACCAGTGAATCATTAACAGACGTATATGGCTACACCTTC. Translation: CATSESLTDVYGYTF. The chain recombines TRBV10-3 with TRBJ1-2; D is uncertain. Germline V gene data show CDR1 as ENHRY and CDR2 as SYGVKD. This CDR3 has 15 amino acids.

This clonotype has more than one count but fewer than ten. The rearrangement links TRBV9 to TRBJ1-2, with a possible D match to TRBD1 (5 bases). The V end was cut by 0 bases, the J end by 0 bases, with 9 bases between. Per the germline V gene, CDR1 is SGDLS and CDR2 is YYNGEE. The CDR3 length is 15 residues. In nucleotides, the CDR3 is TGTGCCAGCAGCGTAGTGGGGGGACCTAACTATGGCTACACCTTC. Amino acid sequence: CASSVVGGPNYGYTF.

Comment on this clonotype: A read error is possible here, since a much larger clone lies one base away. The V gene is TRBV7-2, the J gene TRBJ2-7; maybe TRBD1 (5 bases). The V and J ends lost 5 bases and 2 bases respectively, with 16 bases between them. Germline V gives CDR1 SGHTA, CDR2 FQGNSA. This CDR3 is built from 15 residues. The CDR3 here is CASSASNWGPYEQYF. The CDR3 DNA reads TGTGCCAGCAGCGCATCTAATTGGGGCCCCTACGAGCAGTACTTC.

This clonotype was observed a handful of times. The rearrangement joins TRBV7-9 to TRBJ2-3; perhaps TRBD2 as D (7 bases). In germline, CDR1 is SEHNR, CDR2 FQNEAQ (reference sequence). There are 16 residues in the CDR3. The V end was cut by 5 bases, the J end by 3 bases, with 18 bases between. CDR3 loop: CASSPRGGGDTDTQYF. CDR3 DNA: TGTGCCAGCAGCCCCCGAGGGGGGGGCGATACAGATACGCAGTATTTT.

Remarks on this clonotype: A read error is possible here, since a much larger clone lies one base away. The rearrangement joins TRBV6-5 to TRBJ2-5; TRBD1 aligns across 9 bases. The ends lost 2 bases at V and 1 base at J; junction bases unmatched: 8. From germline, CDR1 is MNHEY and CDR2 SVGAGI. The CDR3 runs 17 residues. For the CDR3, the DNA is TGTGCCAGCAGTTACCAGCGGACAGGGGATCGCCAAGAGACCCAGTACTTC. Its protein product is CASSYQRTGDRQETQYF.

This clonotype came up a few times. The rearrangement uses TRBV20-1 and TRBJ2-7; D gene uncertain. This CDR3 has 12 residues. The germline V gene encodes CDR1 DFQATT and CDR2 SNEGSKA (reference sequence). V lost 3 bases and J 0 bases, leaving 6 bases between the germline ends. The CDR3 sequence is CSARASSYEQYF. DNA of the CDR3: TGCAGTGCTAGGGCTAGCTCCTACGAGCAGTACTTC.